Shown below are 17 T cell receptor beta chains from a single sample sequenced in a study of CD8+ T cells in alopecia areata. TCR sequencing used cDNA made by reverse transcription of extracted RNA. Assay: immunoSEQ multiplex PCR; the TCRdb copy retains only in-frame clones and omits some. Observed in the sample are 290,000 or so clones, none of them singletons. On the basis of CD4, CD8alpha, NKG2D, NKG2ACE and other markers, pooled cutaneous lymph node cells were sorted. Sequencing was done on a sample of CD4+ T cells sorted from a lymph node. These receptors all stem from a C3H/HeJ mouse with alopecia areata. The strain is characterized by the MHC haplotype H2-k.

Points on this clone: The genes and germline here are from mouse. Coverage ceases 4 residues before the CDR3 finishes, and the germline J gene fills in the end. V and J are TRBV1 and TRBJ2-3; 11 nucleotides align to TRBD2. The CDR3 loop spans 17 amino acids. Germline values: CDR1 NSQYPW, CDR2 LRSPGD (reference sequence). V was clipped by 0 bases and J by 0 bases; unmatched bases: 2. The CDR3 spells CTCSADDWGGSAETLYF. CDR3 DNA (partial): TGCACCTGCAGTGCAGATGACTGGGGGGGGAGTGCAGAA.

Worth noting for this clone: Gene labels here are mouse ones. The read stops 4 residues short of the end of the CDR3; the missing end is completed from the germline J gene. The rearrangement joins TRBV13-1 to TRBJ2-7; 7 nucleotides line up with TRBD1. The CDR3 totals 13 residues. Trimming cost V 4 bases and J 3 bases; bases outside gene matches: 4. Germline CDR1 and CDR2: NSHNY and SYGAGN. Incomplete CDR3 DNA: TGTGCCAGCAGTCCCGCAGGGGGCTAT. Encoded protein: CASSPAGGY. The full-length CDR3 reads as CASSPAGGYEQYF.

As concerns this clone: This may come from a read error, since a much larger clone is one base off. Gene names are the mouse ones. The CDR3 is cut off 4 residues early in the read; its end comes from the germline J gene. The genes are TRBV13-2 and TRBJ2-5; 8 bases align to TRBD1. The CDR3 contains 12 residues. CDR1 is NNHNN, CDR2 SYGAGS, per germline (reference sequence). CDR3 DNA (partial): TGTGCCAGCGGGACAGGGGCAGAC. Encoded protein: CASGTGAD. The whole CDR3 sequence is CASGTGADTQYF.

A few counts support this clone. Mouse gene names apply. The read terminates 4 residues before the CDR3 end, so the remaining end is supplied by the germline J gene. The chain couples TRBV19 to TRBJ2-2, with TRBD1 matching 7 bases. CDR1 and CDR2 (germline): FNHDT, SITEND (reference sequence). Trimming took 5 bases from V and 2 from J; bases not matched to a gene: 3. The CDR3 length is 14 residues. The part of the CDR3 DNA that was read is TGTGCCAGCAGAGGGACAGTCAACACCGGG. As protein: CASRGTVNTG. The CDR3 as a whole reads CASRGTVNTGQLYF.

This clone was detected a few times. Genes and germline come from the mouse. The read comes to an end 4 residues before the CDR3 does, leaving the germline J gene to fill in the end. The V and J genes are TRBV19 and TRBJ2-2; 7 bases align to TRBD1. Germline V gives CDR1 FNHDT, CDR2 SITEND (reference sequence). The length of the CDR3 is 16 residues. J lost 5 bases, V lost 2 bases, and 9 bases had no gene match. The CDR3 spells CASSIWAGGRTGQLYF. The CDR3 DNA, read in part, is TGTGCCAGCAGTATCTGGGCAGGGGGTCGGACCGGG.

This clone was seen a handful of times. Genes and germline come from the mouse. The read is 4 residues too short to cover the CDR3 end, so that end is filled in from the germline J gene. This chain links TRBV1 with TRBJ2-5; D remains ambiguous. Germline-derived CDR1 and CDR2 are NSQYPW and LRSPGD (reference sequence). This CDR3 is 15 amino acids long. Trimming stripped 0 bases from V and 2 bases from J, with 9 bases between. CDR3 loop: CTCSADETFQDTQYF. Partial CDR3 DNA: TGCACCTGCAGTGCAGATGAGACTTTCCAAGAC. Drawing the rest from reference TRBV1 and TRBJ2-5, the complete variable domain is VTLLEQNPRWRLVPRGQAVNLRCILKNSQYPWMSWYQQDLQKQLQWLFTLRSPGDKEVKSLPGADYLATRVTDTELRLQVANMSQGRTLYCTCSADETFQDTQYFGPGTRLLVL.

As to this clone: Each gene name is a mouse one. The sequenced fragment ends 4 residues before the CDR3 boundary, so the rest is inferred from the germline J gene. The chain combines TRBV13-1 with TRBJ2-3; the match to TRBD1 covers 10 bases. This CDR3 has 16 residues. Germline loops: CDR1 NSHNY, CDR2 SYGAGN. With 4 bases clipped from V and 1 base from J, the junction kept 6 bases outside the gene matches. The CDR3 loop reads CASSPGGTGGAETLYF. Incomplete CDR3 DNA: TGTGCCAGCAGTCCTGGGGGGACAGGGGGTGCAGAA.

The table lists this clone with a few counts. These gene names are mouse names. The CDR3 is cut off 4 residues early in the read; its end comes from the germline J gene. V usage is TRBV31 and J usage is TRBJ2-3, with 7 positions matching TRBD2. The V and J ends lost 3 bases and 0 bases, in that order; junction bases with no gene match: 12. The length of the CDR3 is 17 residues. The germline V gene encodes CDR1 GKSSPN and CDR2 SITVG. The CDR3 reads CAWSLRLGGWSAETLYF. The CDR3 bases that were read are TGTGCCTGGAGCCTCAGGTTGGGGGGTTGGAGTGCAGAA.

This clone was seen a few times. Gene labels here are mouse ones. This sample includes further DNA sequences coding for the same CDR3. Here the CDR3 reads CASSIQANSDYTF. CDR3 DNA (partial): TGTGCCAGCAGTATTCAGGCAAACTCC. This chain uses TRBV19 with TRBJ1-2; D gene ambiguous. The sequenced fragment ends 4 residues before the CDR3 boundary, so the rest is inferred from the germline J gene. Trimming left V 2 bases short and J 0 bases short, with 5 bases between. The CDR3 totals 13 residues. Germline V gives CDR1 FNHDT, CDR2 SITEND (reference sequence).

This clone was recorded a few times. Genes and germline come from the mouse. The read terminates 4 residues before the CDR3 end, so the remaining end is supplied by the germline J gene. J is TRBJ1-2 and V is TRBV5; weak D call: TRBD1 (6 bases). The CDR3 covers 14 residues. Germline CDR1 LGHNA, CDR2 YNLKQL (reference sequence). This CDR3 is CASSPDWGPGDYTF. Partial CDR3 DNA: TGTGCCAGCAGCCCGGACTGGGGGCCTGGC.

To note about this clone: These gene names are mouse names. The read is 4 residues too short to cover the CDR3 end, so that end is filled in from the germline J gene. The sample contains more than one DNA sequence encoding this CDR3. The genes are TRBV13-3 and TRBJ2-7; the D is unclear. The CDR3 sequence is 12 residues long. Germline V gene lookup returns CDR1 NNHDY and CDR2 SYVADS. Between the trimmed V and J ends, which lost 2 bases and 3 bases, there was a span of 6 bases. CDR3: CASSDYSYEQYF. CDR3 DNA (partial): TGTGCCAGCAGTGACTACAGCTAT.

As for this clone: Genes and germline are mouse. Sequencing ends 4 residues short of the CDR3 end; the germline J gene provides the rest. The V and J genes are TRBV13-3 and TRBJ2-1; 9 nucleotides line up with TRBD1. The CDR3 loop spans 14 amino acids. Germline assignment: CDR1 NNHDY and CDR2 SYVADS. V trimming: 7 bases; J trimming: 0 bases; junction bases outside the gene matches: 2. The CDR3 loop is CASRQGDNYAEQFF. The CDR3 DNA, read in part, is TGTGCCAGCCGACAGGGGGATAACTATGCT.

On this clone itself: Gene names and germline match the mouse. From the germline J gene comes the end of the CDR3, since the read stops 4 residues before it. The chain is built from TRBV19 and TRBJ2-1; no reliable D call. Per the germline V gene, CDR1 is FNHDT and CDR2 is SITEND (reference sequence). The length of the CDR3 is 14 residues. V was pared by 0 bases and J by 3 bases, with 7 bases between. The CDR3 sequence is CASSIASGYAEQFF. CDR3 DNA (partial): TGTGCCAGCAGTATAGCTTCTGGCTATGCT.

There are a few counts of this clone. Gene names and germline match the mouse. The sample carries other DNA sequences with the same CDR3. CDR3 region: CASSTGEGTEVFF. The covered CDR3 bases are TGTGCCAGCAGTACAGGGGAGGGCACA. This chain links TRBV19 with TRBJ1-1, with D perhaps matching TRBD1 (6 bases). With the read ending 4 residues before the CDR3 end, the germline J gene is used to fill in that end. CDR3 length equals 13 residues. Germline V gene sequence: CDR1 FNHDT, CDR2 SITEND (reference sequence). Deletions cut 3 bases from V and 4 bases from J, with 10 bases between.

For this clone: Mouse gene names and germline throughout. The read is 4 residues too short to cover the CDR3 end, so that end is filled in from the germline J gene. Other nucleotide sequences in the sample specify the same CDR3. The chain carries TRBV19 and TRBJ2-2; 9 nucleotides line up with TRBD2. Germline values: CDR1 FNHDT, CDR2 SITEND (reference sequence). Losses at the gene ends were 4 bases for V and 0 bases for J; bases not matched to a gene: 4. The CDR3 loop spans 16 amino acids. CDR3 residues: CASSPDWGTNTGQLYF. CDR3 DNA, as far as it was read: TGTGCCAGCAGTCCGGACTGGGGAACAAACACCGGG.

Worth noting for this clone: Gene names follow the mouse nomenclature. The read stops 4 residues short of the end of the CDR3; the missing end is completed from the germline J gene. The genes are TRBV17 and TRBJ2-5, with 7 bases matching TRBD2. This CDR3 is 14 amino acids long. Germline CDR1 reads MNHDT; CDR2 reads YYDKIL. The junction had 1 base not matched to a gene; V was cut back by 2 bases and J by 2 bases. The sequenced part of the CDR3 DNA is TGTGCTAGCAGTAGATGGGGGGTCCAAGAC. It specifies CASSRWGVQD. The complete CDR3 sequence is CASSRWGVQDTQYF.

Concerning this clone: The listed genes are named as in mouse. The read ends 4 residues early relative to the CDR3; the germline J gene fills the gap. The chain has TRBV1 and TRBJ2-7; 8 bases map to TRBD1. The CDR3 runs 13 residues. CDR1 is NSQYPW, CDR2 LRSPGD, per germline (reference sequence). The sequenced part of the CDR3 DNA is TGCACCTGCAGTTTCAGACAGGGGTAT. Protein product: CTCSFRQGY. In full, the CDR3 reads CTCSFRQGYEQYF.